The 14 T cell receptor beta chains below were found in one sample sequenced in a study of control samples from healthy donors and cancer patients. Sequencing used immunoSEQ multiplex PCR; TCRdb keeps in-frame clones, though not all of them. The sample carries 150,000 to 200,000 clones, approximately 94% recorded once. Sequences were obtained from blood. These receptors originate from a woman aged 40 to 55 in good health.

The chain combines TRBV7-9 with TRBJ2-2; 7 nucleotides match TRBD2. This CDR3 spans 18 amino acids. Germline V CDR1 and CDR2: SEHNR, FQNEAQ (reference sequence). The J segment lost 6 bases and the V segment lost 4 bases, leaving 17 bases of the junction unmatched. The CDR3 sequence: CASSSSLKGLSSAGELFF. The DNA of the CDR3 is TGTGCCAGCAGCTCGTCACTAAAGGGACTATCTTCCGCCGGGGAGCTGTTTTTT.

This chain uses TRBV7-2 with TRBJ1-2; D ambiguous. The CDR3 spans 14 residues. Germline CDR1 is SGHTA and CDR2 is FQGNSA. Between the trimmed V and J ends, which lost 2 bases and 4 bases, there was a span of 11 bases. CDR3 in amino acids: CASSLSSTGYGYTF. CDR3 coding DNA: TGTGCCAGCAGCTTATCGTCGACCGGCTATGGCTACACCTTC.

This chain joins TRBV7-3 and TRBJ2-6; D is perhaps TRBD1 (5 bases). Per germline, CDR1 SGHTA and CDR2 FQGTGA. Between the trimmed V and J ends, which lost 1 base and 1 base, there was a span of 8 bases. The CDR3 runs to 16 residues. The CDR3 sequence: CASSLMAGSGANVLTF. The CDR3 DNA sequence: TGTGCCAGCAGCTTAATGGCAGGGTCTGGGGCCAACGTCCTGACTTTC.

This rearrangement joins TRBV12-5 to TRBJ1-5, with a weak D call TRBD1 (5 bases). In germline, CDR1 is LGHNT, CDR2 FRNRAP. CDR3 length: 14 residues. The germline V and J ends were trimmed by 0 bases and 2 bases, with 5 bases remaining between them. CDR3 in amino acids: CASGLVQGNQPQHF. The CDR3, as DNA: TGTGCTAGTGGTTTGGTACAGGGCAATCAGCCCCAGCATTTT.

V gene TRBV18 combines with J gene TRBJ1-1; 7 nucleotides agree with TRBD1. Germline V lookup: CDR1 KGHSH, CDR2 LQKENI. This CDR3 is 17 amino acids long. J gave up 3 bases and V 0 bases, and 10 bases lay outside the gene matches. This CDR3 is CASSPPPSIGGHTEAFF. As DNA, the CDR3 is TGTGCCAGCTCACCACCGCCGTCAATAGGGGGCCACACTGAAGCTTTCTTT.

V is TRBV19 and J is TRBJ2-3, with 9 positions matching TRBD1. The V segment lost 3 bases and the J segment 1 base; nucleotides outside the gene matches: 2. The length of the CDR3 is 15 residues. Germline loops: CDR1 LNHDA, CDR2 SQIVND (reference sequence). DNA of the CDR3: TGTGCCAGTAGTATCGGACAGGGGCGCACAGATACGCAGTATTTT. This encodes CASSIGQGRTDTQYF. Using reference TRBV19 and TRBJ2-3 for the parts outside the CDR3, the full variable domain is DGGITQSPKYLFRKEGQNVTLSCEQNLNHDAMYWYRQDPGQGLRLIYYSQIVNDFQKGDIAEGYSVSREKKESFPLTVTSAQKNPTAFYLCASSIGQGRTDTQYFGPGTRLTVL.

The CDR3, as DNA: TGTGCCAGCAGCTTAAGAAGCGAGGAGACCCAGTACTTC. Protein product: CASSLRSEETQYF. The chain links TRBV11-3 to TRBJ2-5, with D unclear. The CDR3 covers 13 residues. The germline V gene has CDR1 SGHNT and CDR2 YENEEA. Deletions cut 2 bases from V and 5 bases from J, with 9 bases between.

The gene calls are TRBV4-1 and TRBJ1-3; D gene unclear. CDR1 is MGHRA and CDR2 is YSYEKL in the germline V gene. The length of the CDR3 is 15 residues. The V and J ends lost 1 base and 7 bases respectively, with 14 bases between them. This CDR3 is CASSQGHASTNTIYF. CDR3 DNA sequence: TGCGCCAGCAGCCAAGGTCACGCAAGCACCAACACCATATATTTT.

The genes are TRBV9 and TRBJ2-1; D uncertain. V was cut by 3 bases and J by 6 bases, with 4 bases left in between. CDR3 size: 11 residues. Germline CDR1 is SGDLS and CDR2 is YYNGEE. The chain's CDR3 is CASSASNEQFF. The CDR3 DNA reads TGTGCCAGCAGCGCCAGCAATGAGCAGTTCTTC.

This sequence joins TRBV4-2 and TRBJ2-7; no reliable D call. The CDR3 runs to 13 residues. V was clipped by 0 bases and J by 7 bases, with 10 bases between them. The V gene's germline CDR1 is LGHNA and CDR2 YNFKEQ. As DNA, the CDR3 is TGTGCCAGCAGCCAAGATAGGAGAGCTGAGCAGTACTTC. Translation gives CASSQDRRAEQYF.

CDR3 sequence (DNA): TGTGCCATCAGTGAGTCTGGCAGAACCCCCTACAATGAGCAGTTCTTC. This encodes CAISESGRTPYNEQFF. The rearrangement links TRBV10-3 to TRBJ2-1; the D is unclear. The CDR3 covers 16 residues. Trimming cost V 0 bases and J 2 bases, with 11 bases left between them. Germline CDR1 ENHRY, CDR2 SYGVKD.

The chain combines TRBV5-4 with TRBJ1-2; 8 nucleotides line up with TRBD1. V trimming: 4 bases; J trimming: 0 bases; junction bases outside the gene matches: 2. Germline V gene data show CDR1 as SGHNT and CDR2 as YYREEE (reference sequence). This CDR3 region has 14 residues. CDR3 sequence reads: CASSPTGANYGYTF. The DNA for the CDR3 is TGTGCCAGCAGCCCGACAGGGGCTAACTATGGCTACACCTTC.

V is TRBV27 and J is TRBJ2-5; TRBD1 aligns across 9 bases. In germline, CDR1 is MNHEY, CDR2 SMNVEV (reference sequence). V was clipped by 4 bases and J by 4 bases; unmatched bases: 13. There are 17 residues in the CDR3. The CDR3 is CASSSQPRGQGGETQYF. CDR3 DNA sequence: TGTGCCAGCAGTTCCCAGCCTCGGGGACAGGGAGGAGAGACCCAGTACTTC.

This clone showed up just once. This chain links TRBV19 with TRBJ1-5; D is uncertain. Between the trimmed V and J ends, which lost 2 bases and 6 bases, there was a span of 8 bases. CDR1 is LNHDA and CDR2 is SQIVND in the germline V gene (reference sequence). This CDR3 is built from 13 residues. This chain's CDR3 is CASSITSVQPQHF. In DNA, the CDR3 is TGTGCCAGTAGTATAACCTCAGTTCAGCCCCAGCATTTT. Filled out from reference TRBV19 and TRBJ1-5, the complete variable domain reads DGGITQSPKYLFRKEGQNVTLSCEQNLNHDAMYWYRQDPGQGLRLIYYSQIVNDFQKGDIAEGYSVSREKKESFPLTVTSAQKNPTAFYLCASSITSVQPQHFGDGTRLSIL.